Shown below are 30 T cell receptor beta chains from a single sample sequenced in a study of T cell responses to AZD1222 COVID-19 vaccine. Here immunoSEQ multiplex PCR was the method, and the copy in TCRdb shows in-frame clones only, minus some. The table records about 150,000 clones, roughly 90% of them present only once. The sample was peripheral blood, taken on day 0 of AZD1222 vaccination. These TCRs come from an adult in good health.

The chain has TRBV6-6 and TRBJ1-6; 8 bases fit TRBD1. The CDR3 spans 18 residues. CDR1 MNHNY and CDR2 SVGAGI come from the germline V gene (reference sequence). The V segment lost 5 bases and the J segment 2 bases; nucleotides outside the gene matches: 11. The CDR3 loop is CASSPFPGTGAYNSPLHF. DNA for the CDR3: TGTGCCAGCAGTCCATTTCCCGGGACAGGAGCCTATAATTCACCCCTCCACTTT.

The rearrangement links TRBV23-1 to TRBJ2-7; 8 bases are a match to TRBD1. Being an ORF, TRBV23-1 has a function that is uncertain. The CDR3 sequence is 15 residues long. Germline trimming cut 2 bases from V and 5 bases from J; bases unmatched to any gene: 8. In DNA form, the CDR3 reads TGCGCCAGCAGTCAAGGGACAGGCTTTTGCCACGAGCAGTACTTC. Its translation is CASSQGTGFCHEQYF.

A note on this clone: Other DNA sequences of this sample code for an identical CDR3. The chain is built from TRBV7-8 and TRBJ2-7, with D unresolved. The CDR3 runs to 14 residues. Germline V CDR1 and CDR2: SGHVS, FQNEAQ. V was shortened by 1 base and J by 4 bases, with 11 bases between the two germline ends. CDR3 in amino acids: CASSLGRVGYEQYF. DNA for the CDR3: TGTGCCAGCAGCTTAGGACGCGTAGGATACGAGCAGTACTTC.

V and J are TRBV7-9 and TRBJ1-2, with TRBD1 identical over 7 bases. CDR1 and CDR2 from the germline V gene are SEHNR and FQNEAQ (reference sequence). V was clipped by 5 bases and J by 1 base; unmatched bases: 10. The CDR3 sequence is 16 residues long. CDR3 sequence (DNA): TGTGCCAGCAGCGATGACCGGGACAGCGGTAACTATGGCTACACCTTC. Amino acids: CASSDDRDSGNYGYTF.

The rearrangement links TRBV7-2 to TRBJ1-2; tentatively, D is TRBD1 (5 bases). The CDR3 length is 13 residues. With 3 bases removed from V and 7 bases from J, the gap between germline ends came to 12 bases. CDR1 and CDR2 from the germline V gene are SGHTA and FQGNSA. DNA for the CDR3: TGTGCCAGCAGCTTTCGGGGCGAGGGTGGCTACACCTTC. Amino acids: CASSFRGEGGYTF.

The V gene is TRBV19, the J gene TRBJ2-7; D gene uncertain. V lost 0 bases and J lost 5, with 5 bases in between. CDR3 length: 12 amino acids. Per the germline V gene, CDR1 is LNHDA and CDR2 is SQIVND (reference sequence). CDR3 DNA: TGTGCCAGTAGTATAGAAGGCGACGAGCAGTACTTC. This gives the protein CASSIEGDEQYF.

The gene calls are TRBV11-2 and TRBJ2-7; D is unresolved. The CDR3 consists of 11 residues. The V end was cut by 7 bases, the J end by 7 bases, with 11 bases between. CDR1 and CDR2 from the germline V gene are SGHAT and FQNNGV. The DNA for the CDR3 is TGTGCCAGCACCCCTTTGTATGAGCAGTACTTC. Protein sequence: CASTPLYEQYF.

This clone was seen only a few times. CDR3 region: CASSQDRILAGLSYEQYF. Here the CDR3 DNA reads TGTGCCAGCAGCCAAGATCGGATACTAGCGGGCCTCTCCTACGAGCAGTACTTC. The gene calls are TRBV3-1 (or the pseudogene TRBV3-2) and TRBJ2-7, with 9 bases aligning to TRBD2. CDR1 is LGHDT, CDR2 YNNKEL, per germline (reference sequence). With V trimmed by 0 bases and J by 0 bases, 9 bases remained unmatched. CDR3 size: 18 residues.

A few counts support this clone. V and J are TRBV2 and TRBJ2-7; D may correspond to TRBD1 or TRBD2 (5 bases each). V lost 3 bases and J lost 2, with 14 bases in between. The CDR3 is made up of 15 amino acids. Germline assignment: CDR1 SNHLY and CDR2 FYNNEI. CDR3: CASSDPGRLTYEQYF. The CDR3 bases are TGTGCCAGCAGTGATCCGGGACGGCTCACCTACGAGCAGTACTTC. Full variable domain (remainder filled in from reference TRBV2 and TRBJ2-7): EPEVTQTPSHQVTQMGQEVILRCVPISNHLYFYWYRQILGQKVEFLVSFYNNEISEKSEIFDDQFSVERPDGSNFTLKIRSTKLEDSAMYFCASSDPGRLTYEQYFGPGTRLTVT.

The rearrangement uses TRBV19 and TRBJ1-5; D unclear. Germline CDR1 LNHDA, CDR2 SQIVND (reference sequence). V lost 5 bases and J 6 bases, leaving 11 bases between the germline ends. The CDR3 length is 13 residues. CDR3 residues: CASSEEVSQPQHF. In DNA, the CDR3 is TGTGCCAGTAGTGAGGAGGTTAGTCAGCCCCAGCATTTT.

The chain carries TRBV18 and TRBJ1-5, with 7 bases lining up with TRBD1. J was trimmed by 4 bases and V by 5 bases; bases with no gene match: 8. Per germline, CDR1 KGHSH and CDR2 LQKENI. The CDR3 is 15 amino acids. The CDR3 region has the DNA TGTGCCAGCTCAGCCGGGACAGCAACAAATCAGCCCCAGCATTTT. Residues: CASSAGTATNQPQHF.

V and J are TRBV13 and TRBJ2-1; 14 bases are shared with TRBD2. Trimming removed 5 bases from V and 0 bases from J; junction bases left unmatched: 12. The CDR3 loop spans 20 amino acids. Germline V gene data show CDR1 as PRHDT and CDR2 as FYEKMQ (reference sequence). This chain's CDR3 is CASSRYRRTSGRSSYNEQFF. CDR3 coding DNA: TGTGCCAGCAGCAGATACCGTAGGACTAGCGGGAGGAGCTCCTACAATGAGCAGTTCTTC.

The rearrangement links TRBV3-1 (or the pseudogene TRBV3-2) to TRBJ2-2, with 7 positions matching TRBD2. CDR3 length: 18 residues. Germline values: CDR1 LGHDT, CDR2 YNNKEL (reference sequence). Trimming took 0 bases from V and 10 from J; bases not matched to a gene: 17. This chain's CDR3 is CASSQDDLLAGVVKELFF. DNA of the CDR3: TGTGCCAGCAGCCAAGATGATCTTTTGGCGGGAGTTGTGAAGGAGCTGTTTTTT.

CDR3 sequence: CASSERMGPQPQHF. CDR3 DNA sequence: TGTGCCAGCAGTGAACGGATGGGGCCACAGCCCCAGCATTTT. This chain uses TRBV6-1 with TRBJ1-5; D possibly corresponds to TRBD1 (5 bases). This CDR3 is built from 14 residues. CDR1 is MNHNS, CDR2 SASEGT, per germline. Trimming stripped 2 bases from V and 7 bases from J, with 12 bases between.

This clone was seen more than once but under ten times. The V call is TRBV10-3, the J call TRBJ1-1; D unresolved. Germline V gene sequence: CDR1 ENHRY, CDR2 SYGVKD. The CDR3 contains 15 residues. V dropped 6 bases and J dropped 1 base, with 15 bases sitting between them. The CDR3 DNA follows: TGTGCCATCAGCCCTCTTCCCTCAGGGAACACTGAAGCTTTCTTT. Translating it yields CAISPLPSGNTEAFF.

The chain carries TRBV7-9 and TRBJ1-2; D is perhaps TRBD1 (6 bases). The CDR3 covers 13 residues. The V and J ends lost 5 bases and 9 bases respectively, with 16 bases between them. Germline lookup yields CDR1 SEHNR and CDR2 FQNEAQ (reference sequence). The CDR3 sequence is CASSLQGHSSYTF. CDR3 bases: TGTGCCAGCAGCCTACAGGGACATTCGAGCTACACCTTC.

J is TRBJ1-6 and V is TRBV9, with D unresolved. Germline V gene lookup returns CDR1 SGDLS and CDR2 YYNGEE. V was shortened by 8 bases and J by 0 bases, with 18 bases between the two germline ends. The CDR3 is 17 residues long. The CDR3 DNA sequence: TGTGCCAGATGGGTTTTCTTCTCCAGCTCCTATAATTCACCCCTCCACTTT. Its translation: CARWVFFSSSYNSPLHF.

The V and J genes are TRBV5-1 and TRBJ1-3, with 7 bases identical to TRBD1. The germline CDR1 and CDR2 sequences are SGHRS and YFSETQ. This CDR3 region has 16 residues. V lost 3 bases, J lost 3 bases, and 9 bases stayed unmatched. The CDR3 spells CASSWTGLGDGNTIYF. The CDR3 DNA reads as TGCGCCAGCAGCTGGACAGGCTTAGGGGATGGAAACACCATATATTTT.

This chain uses TRBV9 with TRBJ1-1, with a possible D match to TRBD1 (5 bases). The CDR3 length is 17 residues. The ends were cut back, 0 bases at V and 4 bases at J, with 19 bases in the middle. CDR1 is SGDLS and CDR2 is YYNGEE in the germline V gene. The CDR3 nucleotides are TGTGCCAGCAGCGTAGGAGGGTGGTTCGGGGGAAGCACTGAAGCTTTCTTT. Translation gives CASSVGGWFGGSTEAFF.

This clone was seen just once. This chain uses TRBV28 with TRBJ2-2, with 11 bases that match TRBD1. CDR3 length: 15 amino acids. In germline, CDR1 is MDHEN, CDR2 SYDVKM. After removal of 5 bases from V and 4 bases from J, the junction contained 3 bases not matched to a gene. The CDR3 DNA reads as TGTGCCAGCAGTAGGACAGGGGGCATCACCGGGGAGCTGTTTTTT. Amino acid sequence: CASSRTGGITGELFF.

This clone was seen a single time. The V and J genes are TRBV7-8 and TRBJ2-3; 8 nucleotides match TRBD2. The CDR3 contains 17 residues. CDR1 is SGHVS, CDR2 FQNEAQ, per germline. J lost 8 bases, V lost 6 bases, and 19 bases had no gene match. The CDR3 nucleotides read TGTGCCAGCAGACACTACGGACTAGCAGCCCCCCAGGTTACGCAGTATTTT. It translates to CASRHYGLAAPQVTQYF.

This clone has a single count. At one end, the junction sequence differs from germline, possibly due to a read error. This sequence joins TRBV7-8 and TRBJ2-7; 7 nucleotides agree with TRBD1. Looked up from germline, CDR1 is SGHVS and CDR2 is FQNEAQ. This CDR3 spans 15 amino acids. The CDR3 protein is CASSVRGQGIPSRHF. The CDR3 nucleotides read TGTGCCAGCAGCGTTAGGGGGCAGGGAATACCGTCGAGGCACTTC.

The gene calls are TRBV7-2 and TRBJ2-7, with 9 bases matching TRBD1. The CDR3 has 16 residues. The trim removed 3 bases at V and 1 base at J, leaving 7 bases unmatched. Germline CDR1 reads SGHTA; CDR2 reads FQGNSA. CDR3 DNA sequence: TGTGCCAGCAGCTTGGGACAGGGCGGTGCGTCCTACGAGCAGTACTTC. Residues: CASSLGQGGASYEQYF.

The J gene is TRBJ2-3, the V gene TRBV14, with D possibly matching TRBD2 (5 bases). CDR3 size: 14 residues. CDR1 SGHDN and CDR2 FVKESK come from the germline V gene. V dropped 0 bases and J dropped 6 bases, with 10 bases sitting between them. The CDR3 region is CASSQDLAADTQYF. CDR3 nucleotide sequence: TGTGCCAGCAGCCAAGATCTAGCAGCGGATACGCAGTATTTT.

V and J are TRBV9 and TRBJ1-5; 7 positions match TRBD1. Germline CDR1 and CDR2: SGDLS and YYNGEE. The CDR3 length is 16 residues. V was pared by 3 bases and J by 1 base, with 7 bases of the junction left unmatched. Written as DNA, the CDR3 is TGTGCCAGCAGCGAAGGGGGCGGAGGCAGCAATCAGCCCCAGCATTTT. This codes for CASSEGGGGSNQPQHF.

CDR3 residues: CASSNDRSSYEQYF. The CDR3 DNA is TGTGCCAGCAGCAATGACAGGAGCTCCTACGAGCAGTACTTC. V and J are TRBV7-9 and TRBJ2-7, with D perhaps matching TRBD1 (6 bases). The germline V gene encodes CDR1 SEHNR and CDR2 FQNEAQ (reference sequence). Trimming took off 5 bases at V and 0 bases at J, with 11 bases between the two ends. The CDR3 runs to 14 residues.

The J gene is TRBJ2-7, the V gene TRBV7-2; the match to TRBD2 covers 9 bases. Germline trimming cut 1 base from V and 3 bases from J; bases unmatched to any gene: 10. Looked up from germline, CDR1 is SGHTA and CDR2 is FQGNSA. The CDR3 length is 17 residues. The CDR3 DNA reads as TGTGCCAGCAGCTTAGGGATTAGCGGGAGATTTCGCTACGAGCAGTACTTC. Translation gives CASSLGISGRFRYEQYF. The variable domain in full, completed from reference TRBV7-2 and TRBJ2-7, reads GAGVSQSPSNKVTEKGKDVELRCDPISGHTALYWYRQSLGQGLEFLIYFQGNSAPDKSGLPSDRFSAERTGGSVSTLTIQRTQQEDSAVYLCASSLGISGRFRYEQYFGPGTRLTVT.

The rearrangement joins TRBV29-1 to TRBJ2-1; D might be TRBD2 (6 bases). The V gene lost 1 base and the J gene lost 8 bases, with 18 bases spanning the gap. The CDR3 totals 15 residues. CDR1 is SQVTM and CDR2 is ANQGSEA in the germline V gene. The CDR3 spells CSVEADGGGGDEQFF. CDR3 in DNA: TGCAGCGTTGAAGCTGACGGGGGAGGTGGGGATGAGCAGTTCTTC.

This clone appeared a few times. The J gene is TRBJ1-1, the V gene TRBV4-3; D gene ambiguous. Between the trimmed V and J ends, which lost 1 base and 1 base, there was a span of 7 bases. CDR1 and CDR2 from the germline V gene are LGHNA and YSLEER. The CDR3 runs to 14 residues. CDR3 protein: CASSQVVGNTEAFF. The CDR3 nucleotides are TGCGCCAGCAGCCAAGTAGTGGGGAACACTGAAGCTTTCTTT.

The chain employs TRBV5-1 and TRBJ1-5; weak D call: TRBD1 (6 bases). From germline, CDR1 is SGHRS and CDR2 YFSETQ. The CDR3 totals 15 residues. Trimming stripped 0 bases from V and 5 bases from J, with 12 bases between. CDR3 loop: CASSLGPAGDQPQHF. The CDR3 DNA follows: TGCGCCAGCAGCTTGGGTCCGGCAGGGGATCAGCCCCAGCATTTT.